A selection of T cell receptor beta chains follows, all from one sample in a study of human T cells and chemical hapten exposure. TCRdb fed the RACE reads into MiXCR, producing one record per CDR3 protein. The data contain around 300,000 distinct CDR3 sequences, around 7% of them singletons. This specimen was whole blood, taken in connection with sensitization to the hapten diphenylcyclopropenone (DPC). Receptors originate from a young woman with alopecia areata. Some clones in this sample may be carry-over from other donors' samples. CDR3s include the opening cysteine and the closing phenylalanine or tryptophan. The D gene is left open where the match is weak. The listing skips clone size in some rows; elsewhere it reads once, few, many or a size class.

NA	many	TRBV5-4	TRBJ1-1	CASSQKVNTEAFF	TGTGCCAGCAGCCAAAAAGTGAACACTGAAGCTTTCTTT
NA	NA	TRBV7-2	TRBJ2-3	CASIRGVTQYF	TGTGCCAGTATTCGGGGAGTTACGCAGTATTTT
NA	many	TRBV28	TRBJ2-5	CASSPPRLGETQYF	TGTGCCAGCAGCCCCCCCCGACTCGGAGAGACCCAGTACTTC
TRBD1	NA	TRBV12-5	TRBJ1-1	CASGLKTGPTTEAFF	TGTGCTAGTGGTTTGAAGACAGGGCCTACCACTGAAGCTTTCTTT
TRBD1	many	TRBV6-6	TRBJ2-7	CASSPRDRSYEQYF	TGTGCCAGCAGCCCCCGGGACAGGTCCTACGAGCAGTACTTC
TRBD2	many	TRBV7-6	TRBJ2-5	CASSRWPSGGAPGETQYF	TGTGCCAGCAGCCGTTGGCCTAGCGGGGGGGCCCCAGGAGAGACCCAGTACTTC
TRBD2	NA	TRBV27	TRBJ2-3	CASFPMWLAGGRDTDTQYF	TGTGCCAGCTTTCCTATGTGGCTAGCGGGGGGGCGAGACACAGATACGCAGTATTTT
TRBD1	NA	TRBV6-5	TRBJ2-7	CASSYTGTGKVYEQYF	TGTGCCAGCAGTTACACGGGGACAGGGAAAGTCTACGAGCAGTACTTC
NA	NA	TRBV7-2	TRBJ1-5	CASSQIYAGPQHF	TGTGCCAGCAGCCAGATTTATGCAGGGCCCCAGCATTTT
NA	many	TRBV4-3	TRBJ2-3	CASSQDGGRDTQYF	TGCGCCAGCAGCCAAGATGGGGGCCGAGATACGCAGTATTTT
NA	many	TRBV28	TRBJ2-7	CASSLRNEQYF	TGTGCCAGCAGTTTGCGAAACGAGCAGTACTTC
TRBD2	NA	TRBV2	TRBJ2-1	CASSGPTSGGRNEQFF	TGTGCCAGCAGTGGCCCCACTAGCGGGGGGCGCAATGAGCAGTTCTTC
TRBD2	many	TRBV7-2	TRBJ2-3	CASSSSSGGRPAPYF	TGTGCCAGCAGCTCAAGCAGCGGGGGGCGCCCCGCTCCGTATTTT
NA	few	TRBV6-1	TRBJ1-1	CASSEMDTEAFF	TGTGCCAGCAGTGAAATGGACACTGAAGCTTTCTTT
TRBD1	NA	TRBV12-3/TRBV12-4	TRBJ2-1	CASSLRGTANEQFF	TGTGCCAGCAGTTTACGAGGGACAGCGAATGAGCAGTTCTTC
NA	NA	TRBV7-2	TRBJ2-3	CASSPLSPDTQYF	TGTGCCAGCAGCCCGCTAAGTCCAGATACGCAGTATTTT